This TCR beta chain was observed in a study of radiation and T cells in renal cell carcinoma. Notes on the study in general: Top tumor clonotypes rose in blood 2 weeks post-radiation, then contracted.

Sequencing used immunoSEQ multiplex PCR; TCRdb keeps in-frame clones, though not all of them. The sample records more than 120,000 clones, about 88% being singletons. Trimming cost V 3 bases and J 0 bases; bases outside gene matches: 11. CDR3 size: 19 residues. CDR1 KGHSH and CDR2 LQKENI come from the germline V gene. Notes on this clone: Antigen: not known.

Time point defined: blood 4 weeks post-SBRT, at nephrectomy. Treatment denoted: 15 Gy SBRT to primary tumor, nephrectomy 4 weeks later. Radiation-treated patients gave blood at baseline, week 2 and week 4. The V gene is TRBV18, the J gene TRBJ2-2; 9 positions agree with TRBD1. The TCR originated in a woman between 45 and 65 years old with renal cell carcinoma. The material was blood, obtained from a patient whose treatment included radiotherapy and nephrectomy. CDR3 in amino acids: CASSPGNRDREPNTGELFF. Here the CDR3 DNA reads TGTGCCAGCTCACCGGGGAACCGGGACAGGGAACCGAACACCGGGGAGCTGTTTTTT.